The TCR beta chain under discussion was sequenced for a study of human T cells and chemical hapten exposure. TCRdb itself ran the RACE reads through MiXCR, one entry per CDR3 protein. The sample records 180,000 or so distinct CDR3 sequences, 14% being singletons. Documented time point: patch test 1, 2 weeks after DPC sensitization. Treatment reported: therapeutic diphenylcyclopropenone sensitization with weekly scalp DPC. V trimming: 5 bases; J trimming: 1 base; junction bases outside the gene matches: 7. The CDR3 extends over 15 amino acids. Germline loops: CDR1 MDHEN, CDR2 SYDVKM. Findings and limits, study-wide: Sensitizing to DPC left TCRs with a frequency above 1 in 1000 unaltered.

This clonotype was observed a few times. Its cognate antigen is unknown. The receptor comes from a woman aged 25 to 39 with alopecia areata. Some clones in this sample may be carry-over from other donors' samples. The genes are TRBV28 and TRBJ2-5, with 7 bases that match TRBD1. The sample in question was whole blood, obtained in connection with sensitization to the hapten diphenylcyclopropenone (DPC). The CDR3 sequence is CASSPYRGIQETQYF. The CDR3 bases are TGTGCCAGCAGTCCCTACAGGGGTATCCAAGAGACCCAGTACTTC.